These 22 T cell receptor beta chains were all obtained from the same sample, sequenced in a study of blood T cell repertoires in COVID-19 (dated by TCRdb to the early 2020s). The protocol used for the library was the immunoSEQ multiplex PCR assay. In its TCRdb copy, this immuneACCESS table keeps in-frame sequences only and misses some clones. Where compared with another copy, unresolved V genes explain less than half of these, and the others have no known cause. The sample records 200,000 to 250,000 clones, around 84% of which are singletons. Approximately 5% of the sample is in the top ten clones. Material for sequencing was peripheral blood. These receptors were obtained from a woman aged 60 to 75 who had recovered from COVID-19.

The chain links TRBV11-3 to TRBJ2-3, with a tentative D call TRBD2 (6 bases). The V gene's germline CDR1 is SGHNT and CDR2 YENEEA. The CDR3 is made up of 15 amino acids. V was clipped by 1 base and J by 1 base, with 9 bases between them. CDR3 in DNA: TGTGCCAGCAGCTTAGGGACGGGGGGCACAGATACGCAGTATTTT. Its protein is CASSLGTGGTDTQYF.

The J gene is TRBJ2-7, the V gene TRBV9; 7 bases agree with TRBD1. The V gene end was trimmed by 3 bases and the J gene end by 2 bases; junction bases not matched to a gene: 8. The CDR3 is 15 residues long. The germline V gene has CDR1 SGDLS and CDR2 YYNGEE. This chain's CDR3 is CASSARDSKTYEQYF. The CDR3 DNA sequence: TGTGCCAGCAGCGCCCGGGACAGCAAAACCTACGAGCAGTACTTC.

About this clone itself: At the DNA level, this CDR3 is encoded by other sequences in the same sample as well. The chain has TRBV2 and TRBJ1-1; D remains ambiguous. CDR1 is SNHLY and CDR2 is FYNNEI in the germline V gene. CDR3 size: 13 residues. V lost 2 bases, J lost 4 bases, and 8 bases lay in between. CDR3 residues: CASSEWGGTEAFF. The CDR3 nucleotides are TGTGCCAGCAGTGAATGGGGAGGCACTGAAGCTTTCTTT.

The chain couples TRBV19 to TRBJ2-3; 12 positions match TRBD2. The CDR3 is made up of 17 amino acids. Germline CDR1 reads LNHDA; CDR2 reads SQIVND (reference sequence). V was clipped by 6 bases and J by 6 bases; unmatched bases: 13. The CDR3 here is CASRKGRTSGARDTQYF. DNA of the CDR3: TGTGCCAGTAGGAAGGGAAGGACTAGCGGGGCCCGGGATACGCAGTATTTT.

This chain uses TRBV7-2 with TRBJ1-2, with D unclear. Per germline, CDR1 SGHTA and CDR2 FQGNSA. The V and J ends lost 5 bases and 0 bases respectively, with 10 bases between them. The CDR3 length is 14 residues. The CDR3 reads CASSPRLTNYGYTF. CDR3 bases: TGTGCCAGCAGCCCCCGACTCACTAACTATGGCTACACCTTC.

The V and J genes are TRBV12-3 or TRBV12-4 and TRBJ1-1; D not certain. V dropped 2 bases and J dropped 5 bases, with 9 bases sitting between them. The length of the CDR3 is 13 residues. In nucleotides, the CDR3 is TGTGCCAGCAGTTTATTGGTGAGGACTGAAGCTTTCTTT. Its translation is CASSLLVRTEAFF.

The V and J genes are TRBV7-2 and TRBJ2-7, with D possibly matching TRBD1 (6 bases). The CDR3 totals 14 residues. Germline V gene lookup returns CDR1 SGHTA and CDR2 FQGNSA. Trimming took off 4 bases at V and 5 bases at J, with 15 bases between the two ends. Written as DNA, the CDR3 is TGTGCCAGCAGCTCACCGGGACAACACAACGAGCAGTACTTC. Protein sequence: CASSSPGQHNEQYF.

CDR3 in amino acids: CSATGGTQYF. CDR3 sequence (DNA): TGCAGTGCTACGGGAGGAACGCAGTATTTT. This chain uses TRBV20-1 with TRBJ2-3; 7 bases agree with TRBD2. This CDR3 spans 10 amino acids. Germline V lookup: CDR1 DFQATT, CDR2 SNEGSKA (reference sequence). V dropped 4 bases and J dropped 9; count of bases not matched to a gene: 1.

This chain uses TRBV7-9 with TRBJ1-1; D remains ambiguous. This CDR3 is 13 amino acids long. Germline lookup yields CDR1 SEHNR and CDR2 FQNEAQ (reference sequence). The ends were cut back, 3 bases at V and 6 bases at J, with 11 bases in the middle. For the CDR3, the DNA is TGTGCCAGCAGCTTCGCGGGATCCCCTGAAGCTTTCTTT. Translated: CASSFAGSPEAFF. Supplemented by reference TRBV7-9 and TRBJ1-1, the full variable domain reads DTGVSQNPRHKITKRGQNVTFRCDPISEHNRLYWYRQTLGQGPEFLTYFQNEAQLEKSRLLSDRFSAERPKGSFSTLEIQRTEQGDSAMYLCASSFAGSPEAFFGQGTRLTVV.

The chain uses TRBV12-5 and TRBJ2-7; no reliable D call. CDR1 is LGHNT, CDR2 FRNRAP, per germline. The CDR3 consists of 17 residues. The V gene lost 2 bases and the J gene lost 0 bases, with 17 bases spanning the gap. The chain's CDR3 is CASGLRTTGIVSYEQYF. The CDR3 region has the DNA TGTGCTAGTGGTTTGCGAACGACGGGTATCGTCTCCTACGAGCAGTACTTC.

The chain employs TRBV6-5 and TRBJ1-4; D not certain. Trimming took off 4 bases at V and 10 bases at J, with 16 bases between the two ends. CDR3 length: 14 amino acids. Germline V gene data show CDR1 as MNHEY and CDR2 as SVGAGI. CDR3 DNA sequence: TGTGCCAGCAGTTTCTCCCCGCGGGGTGGAAAACTGTTTTTT. Amino acid sequence: CASSFSPRGGKLFF.

The CDR3 reads CASSLTGQTQYF. CDR3 nucleotides: TGCGCCAGCAGCTTGACAGGGCAGACCCAGTACTTC. The chain links TRBV5-1 to TRBJ2-5; the D gene is possibly TRBD1 (6 bases). Between the trimmed V and J ends, which lost 1 base and 6 bases, there was a span of 7 bases. Germline loops: CDR1 SGHRS, CDR2 YFSETQ. The CDR3 has 12 amino acids.

The genes are TRBV1 and TRBJ1-3. TRBV1 is assigned pseudogene status. The CDR3 consists of 20 residues. The DNA of the CDR3 is TGCACCAGCAGCCAAGAGGGGTGCGGGGACGATCTATCAGCTGGAAACACCATATATTTT. Translating it yields CTSSQEGCGDDLSAGNTIYF.

CDR3 coding DNA: TGTGCCAGCAGCCCAGACAGGGTACAGAACACTGAAGCTTTCTTT. As protein: CASSPDRVQNTEAFF. The chain links TRBV7-8 to TRBJ1-1; 7 bases are shared with TRBD1. Germline V gene lookup returns CDR1 SGHVS and CDR2 FQNEAQ. V gave up 5 bases and J gave up 1 base; unmatched junction bases: 7. The CDR3 is 15 residues long. The full variable domain, its missing parts supplied by reference TRBV7-8 and TRBJ1-1, is GAGVSQSPRYKVAKRGQDVALRCDPISGHVSLFWYQQALGQGPEFLTYFQNEAQLDKSGLPSDRFFAERPEGSVSTLKIQRTQQEDSAVYLCASSPDRVQNTEAFFGQGTRLTVV.

In its sample, this clone was seen once. The chain carries TRBV28 and TRBJ2-7, with 11 bases matching TRBD1. The CDR3 consists of 14 residues. Looked up from germline, CDR1 is MDHEN and CDR2 is SYDVKM. The trim removed 7 bases at V and 2 bases at J, leaving 4 bases unmatched. As DNA, the CDR3 is TGTGCCAGCATAGGGACAGGGGGGACCTACGAGCAGTACTTC. Amino acid sequence: CASIGTGGTYEQYF.

V usage is TRBV7-8 and J usage is TRBJ2-7; D perhaps matches TRBD2 (5 bases). Germline loops: CDR1 SGHVS, CDR2 FQNEAQ. The CDR3 covers 15 residues. The V end was cut by 3 bases, the J end by 2 bases, with 14 bases between. CDR3 region: CASSLRVGPAYEQYF. The CDR3 DNA sequence: TGTGCCAGCAGCTTGCGGGTAGGGCCGGCCTACGAGCAGTACTTC.

The chain carries TRBV6-5 and TRBJ1-1; 8 bases line up with TRBD1. The CDR3 loop spans 14 amino acids. Germline values: CDR1 MNHEY, CDR2 SVGAGI. The junction had 5 bases not matched to a gene; V was cut back by 4 bases and J by 4 bases. CDR3 sequence reads: CASSFAGTGTEAFF. The CDR3 DNA reads TGTGCCAGCAGTTTTGCCGGGACAGGCACTGAAGCTTTCTTT.

The chain uses TRBV18 and TRBJ2-3; 9 bases fit TRBD2. Germline assignment: CDR1 KGHSH and CDR2 LQKENI. The V and J ends lost 0 bases and 1 base, in that order; junction bases with no gene match: 8. The CDR3 length is 18 residues. CDR3 amino acids: CASSPPFSGGWGTDTQYF. For the CDR3, the DNA is TGTGCCAGCTCACCACCTTTCAGCGGGGGGTGGGGCACAGATACGCAGTATTTT.

The rearrangement joins TRBV7-3 to TRBJ2-3, with TRBD1 matching over 9 bases. The CDR3 is 16 amino acids. Germline CDR1 SGHTA, CDR2 FQGTGA. Trimming removed 4 bases from V and 0 bases from J; junction bases left unmatched: 5. The CDR3 region is CASSSRQGGSTDTQYF. For the CDR3, the DNA is TGTGCCAGCAGCTCTCGACAGGGGGGCAGCACAGATACGCAGTATTTT.

This chain connects TRBV2 to TRBJ1-4; 8 bases align to TRBD1. The germline CDR1 and CDR2 sequences are SNHLY and FYNNEI. There are 13 residues in the CDR3. With 8 bases clipped from V and 5 bases from J, the junction kept 4 bases outside the gene matches. CDR3 loop: CASARDRNEKLFF. The CDR3 DNA is TGTGCCAGCGCCCGGGACAGGAATGAAAAACTGTTTTTT.

The chain links TRBV27 to TRBJ2-7; possible D gene TRBD2, 6 bases. The V gene's germline CDR1 is MNHEY and CDR2 SMNVEV (reference sequence). There are 15 residues in the CDR3. Deletions cut 3 bases from V and 2 bases from J, with 14 bases between. CDR3 bases: TGTGCCAGCAGTTTCCCGGGAGCGGAACCCTACGAGCAGTACTTC. Its translation: CASSFPGAEPYEQYF.

The chain has TRBV7-8 and TRBJ2-2, with D unresolved. With 1 base removed from V and 6 bases from J, the gap between germline ends came to 6 bases. CDR1 SGHVS and CDR2 FQNEAQ come from the germline V gene. The CDR3 is 13 residues long. The CDR3 here is CASSLVLSGELFF. The DNA of the CDR3 is TGTGCCAGCAGCTTAGTTCTGTCCGGGGAGCTGTTTTTT.